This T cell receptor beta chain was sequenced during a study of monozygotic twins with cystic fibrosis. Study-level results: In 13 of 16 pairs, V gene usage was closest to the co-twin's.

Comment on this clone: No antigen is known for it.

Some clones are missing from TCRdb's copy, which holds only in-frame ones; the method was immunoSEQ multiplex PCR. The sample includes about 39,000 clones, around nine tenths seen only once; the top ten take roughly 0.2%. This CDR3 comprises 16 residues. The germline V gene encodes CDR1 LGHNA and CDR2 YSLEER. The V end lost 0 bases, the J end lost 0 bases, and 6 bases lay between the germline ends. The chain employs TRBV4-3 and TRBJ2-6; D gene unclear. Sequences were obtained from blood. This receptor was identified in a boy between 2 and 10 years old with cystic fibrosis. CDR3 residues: CASSQDHSSGANVLTF. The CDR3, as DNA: TGCGCCAGCAGCCAAGATCACAGCTCTGGGGCCAACGTCCTGACTTTC.